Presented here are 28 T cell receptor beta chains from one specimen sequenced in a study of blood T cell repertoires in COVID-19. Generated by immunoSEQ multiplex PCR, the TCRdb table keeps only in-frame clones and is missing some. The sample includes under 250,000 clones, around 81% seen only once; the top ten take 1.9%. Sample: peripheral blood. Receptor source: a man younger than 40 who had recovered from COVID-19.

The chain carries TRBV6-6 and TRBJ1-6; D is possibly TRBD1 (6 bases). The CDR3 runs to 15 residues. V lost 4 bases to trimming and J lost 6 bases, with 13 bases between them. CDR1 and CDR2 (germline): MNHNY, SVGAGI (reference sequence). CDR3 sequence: CASSLSTGLNSPLHF. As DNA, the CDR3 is TGTGCCAGCAGTTTATCGACAGGCCTTAATTCACCCCTCCACTTT.

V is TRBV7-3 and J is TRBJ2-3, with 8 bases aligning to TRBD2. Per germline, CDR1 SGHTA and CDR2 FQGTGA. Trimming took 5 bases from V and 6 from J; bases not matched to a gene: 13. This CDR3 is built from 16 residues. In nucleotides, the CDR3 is TGTGCCAGCAGCCCCCGCCCGGGGGGGCCTCCGGATACGCAGTATTTT. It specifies CASSPRPGGPPDTQYF.

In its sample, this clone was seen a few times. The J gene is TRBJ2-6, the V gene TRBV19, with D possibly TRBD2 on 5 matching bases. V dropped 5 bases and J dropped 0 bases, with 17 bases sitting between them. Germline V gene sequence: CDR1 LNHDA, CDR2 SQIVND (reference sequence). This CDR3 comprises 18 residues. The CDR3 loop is CASSPAGGVSSGANVLTF. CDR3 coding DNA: TGTGCCAGTAGTCCCGCGGGTGGGGTTAGCTCTGGGGCCAACGTCCTGACTTTC.

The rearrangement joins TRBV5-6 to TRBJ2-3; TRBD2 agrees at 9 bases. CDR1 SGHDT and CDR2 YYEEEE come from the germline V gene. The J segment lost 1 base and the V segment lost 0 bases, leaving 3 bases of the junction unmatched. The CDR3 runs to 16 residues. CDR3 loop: CASSLGLAGRTDTQYF. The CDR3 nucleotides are TGTGCCAGCAGCTTGGGCCTAGCGGGGCGCACAGATACGCAGTATTTT.

CDR3 bases: TGTGCCAGCAGTTTAAGACAGGGGGGCGACGAGCAGTACTTC. This encodes CASSLRQGGDEQYF. This chain uses TRBV27 with TRBJ2-7; 9 bases align to TRBD1. Trimming cost V 2 bases and J 5 bases; bases outside gene matches: 4. Germline CDR1 reads MNHEY; CDR2 reads SMNVEV (reference sequence). This CDR3 is 14 amino acids long.

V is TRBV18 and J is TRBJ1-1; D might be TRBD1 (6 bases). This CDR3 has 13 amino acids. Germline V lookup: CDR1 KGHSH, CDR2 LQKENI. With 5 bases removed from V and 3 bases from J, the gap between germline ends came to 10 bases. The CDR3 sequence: CASSKGQYTEAFF. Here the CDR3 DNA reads TGTGCCAGCTCAAAAGGACAGTACACTGAAGCTTTCTTT.

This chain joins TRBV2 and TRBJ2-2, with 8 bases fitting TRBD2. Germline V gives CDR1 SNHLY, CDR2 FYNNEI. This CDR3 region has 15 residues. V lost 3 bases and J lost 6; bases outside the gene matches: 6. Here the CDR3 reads CASSEGLGISGELFF. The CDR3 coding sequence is TGTGCCAGCAGTGAGGGACTAGGAATCTCCGGGGAGCTGTTTTTT.

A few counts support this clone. This chain's CDR3 is CASSLTVSGNTIYF. The CDR3 nucleotides read TGTGCCAGCAGCTTAACAGTCTCTGGAAACACCATATATTTT. V and J are TRBV7-6 and TRBJ1-3; D call uncertain. This CDR3 is 14 amino acids long. The V gene's germline CDR1 is SGHVS and CDR2 FNYEAQ. The V end was cut by 2 bases, the J end by 0 bases, with 5 bases between.

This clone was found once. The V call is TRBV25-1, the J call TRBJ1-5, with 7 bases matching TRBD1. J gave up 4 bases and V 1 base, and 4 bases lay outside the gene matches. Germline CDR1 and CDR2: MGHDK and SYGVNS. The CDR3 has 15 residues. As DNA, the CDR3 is TGTGCCAGCAGTGAATTTGGGACAGAAAATCAGCCCCAGCATTTT. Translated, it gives CASSEFGTENQPQHF.

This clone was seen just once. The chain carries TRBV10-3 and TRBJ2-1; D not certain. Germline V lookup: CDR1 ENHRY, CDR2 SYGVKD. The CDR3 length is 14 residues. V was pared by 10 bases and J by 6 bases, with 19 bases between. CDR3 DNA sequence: TGTGCCACGAGCCCGTCTCTGGCGGTCAATGAGCAGTTCTTC. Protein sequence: CATSPSLAVNEQFF.

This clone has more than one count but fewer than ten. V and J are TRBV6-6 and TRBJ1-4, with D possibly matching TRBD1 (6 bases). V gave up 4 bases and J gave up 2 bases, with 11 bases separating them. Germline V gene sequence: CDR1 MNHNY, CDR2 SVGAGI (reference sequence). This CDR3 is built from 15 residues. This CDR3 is CASSLQGVTNEKLFF. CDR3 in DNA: TGTGCCAGCAGTTTACAGGGTGTCACTAATGAAAAACTGTTTTTT.

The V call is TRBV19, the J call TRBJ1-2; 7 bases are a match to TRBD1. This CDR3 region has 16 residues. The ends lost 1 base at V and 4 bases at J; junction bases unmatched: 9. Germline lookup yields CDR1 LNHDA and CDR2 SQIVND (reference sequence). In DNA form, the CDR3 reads TGTGCCAGTAGTATAGCGGGGACAGCAAGCCTCTATGGCTACACCTTC. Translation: CASSIAGTASLYGYTF. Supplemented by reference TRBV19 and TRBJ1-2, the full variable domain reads DGGITQSPKYLFRKEGQNVTLSCEQNLNHDAMYWYRQDPGQGLRLIYYSQIVNDFQKGDIAEGYSVSREKKESFPLTVTSAQKNPTAFYLCASSIAGTASLYGYTFGSGTRLTVV.

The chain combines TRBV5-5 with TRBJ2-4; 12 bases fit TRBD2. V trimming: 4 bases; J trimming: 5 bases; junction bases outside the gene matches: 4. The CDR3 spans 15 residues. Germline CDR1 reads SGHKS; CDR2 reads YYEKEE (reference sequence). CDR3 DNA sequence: TGTGCCAGCAGCAGGACTAGCGGGGAAGAAAACATTCAGTACTTC. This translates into CASSRTSGEENIQYF.

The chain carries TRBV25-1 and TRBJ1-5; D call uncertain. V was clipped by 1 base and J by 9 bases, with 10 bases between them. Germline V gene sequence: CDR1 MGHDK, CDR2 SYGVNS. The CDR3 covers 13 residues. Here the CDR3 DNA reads TGTGCCAGCAGTGAATCGGCCGCAGGGCCCCAGCATTTT. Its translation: CASSESAAGPQHF.

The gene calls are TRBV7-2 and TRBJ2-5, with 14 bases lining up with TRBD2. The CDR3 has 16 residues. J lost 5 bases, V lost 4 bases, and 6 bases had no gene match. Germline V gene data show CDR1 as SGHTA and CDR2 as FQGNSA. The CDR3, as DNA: TGTGCCAGCAGCTCCGGGACTAGCGGGGGTGGCGAGACCCAGTACTTC. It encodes CASSSGTSGGGETQYF.

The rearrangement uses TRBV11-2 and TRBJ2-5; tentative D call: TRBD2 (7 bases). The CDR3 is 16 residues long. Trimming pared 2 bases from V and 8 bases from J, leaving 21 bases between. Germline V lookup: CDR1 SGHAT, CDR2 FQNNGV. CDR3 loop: CASSLNVGGLRSTQYF. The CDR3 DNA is TGTGCCAGCAGCTTAAATGTGGGGGGGCTCCGGTCAACCCAGTACTTC.

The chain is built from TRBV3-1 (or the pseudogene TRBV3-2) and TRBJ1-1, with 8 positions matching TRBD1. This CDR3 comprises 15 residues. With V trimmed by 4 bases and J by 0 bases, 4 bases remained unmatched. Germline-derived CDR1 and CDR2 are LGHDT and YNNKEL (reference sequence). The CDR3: CASSPRTGMNTEAFF. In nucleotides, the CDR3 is TGTGCCAGCAGCCCCAGGACAGGGATGAACACTGAAGCTTTCTTT.

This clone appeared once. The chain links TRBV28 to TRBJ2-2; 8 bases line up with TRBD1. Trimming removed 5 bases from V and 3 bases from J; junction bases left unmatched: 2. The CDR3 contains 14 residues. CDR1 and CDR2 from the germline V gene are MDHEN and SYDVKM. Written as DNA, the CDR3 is TGTGCCAGCAGTCAGGGACAGGACACCGGGGAGCTGTTTTTT. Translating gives CASSQGQDTGELFF. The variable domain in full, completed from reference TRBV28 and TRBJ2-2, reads DVKVTQSSRYLVKRTGEKVFLECVQDMDHENMFWYRQDPGLGLRLIYFSYDVKMKEKGDIPEGYSVSREKKERFSLILESASTNQTSMYLCASSQGQDTGELFFGEGSRLTVL.

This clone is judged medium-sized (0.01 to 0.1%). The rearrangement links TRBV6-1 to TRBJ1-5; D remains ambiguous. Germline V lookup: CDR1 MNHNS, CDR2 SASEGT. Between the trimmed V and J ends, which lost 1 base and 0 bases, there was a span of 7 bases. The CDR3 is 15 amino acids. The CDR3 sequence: CASSEGPDSNQPQHF. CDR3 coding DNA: TGTGCCAGCAGTGAAGGTCCAGATAGCAATCAGCCCCAGCATTTT.

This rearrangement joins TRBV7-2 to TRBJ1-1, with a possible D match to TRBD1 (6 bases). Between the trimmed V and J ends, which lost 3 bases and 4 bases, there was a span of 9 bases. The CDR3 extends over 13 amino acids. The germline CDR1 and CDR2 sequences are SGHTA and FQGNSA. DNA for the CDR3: TGTGCCAGCAGCTTTCAGGGGAGCACTGAAGCTTTCTTT. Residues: CASSFQGSTEAFF.

In DNA, the CDR3 is TGCAGTGCTAGTGAGGGGGCCGGCACAGATACGCAGTATTTT. Translating it yields CSASEGAGTDTQYF. The V and J genes are TRBV20-1 and TRBJ2-3, with 7 bases identical to TRBD1. Germline V gene sequence: CDR1 DFQATT, CDR2 SNEGSKA (reference sequence). V trimming: 3 bases; J trimming: 1 base; junction bases outside the gene matches: 4. The CDR3 is made up of 14 amino acids.

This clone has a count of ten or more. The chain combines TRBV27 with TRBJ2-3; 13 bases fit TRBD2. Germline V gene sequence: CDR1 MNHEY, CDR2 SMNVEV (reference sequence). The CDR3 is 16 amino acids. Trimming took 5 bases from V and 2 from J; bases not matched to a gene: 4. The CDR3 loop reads CASSPGTSGATDTQYF. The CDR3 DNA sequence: TGTGCCAGCAGTCCCGGGACTAGCGGGGCCACAGATACGCAGTATTTT.

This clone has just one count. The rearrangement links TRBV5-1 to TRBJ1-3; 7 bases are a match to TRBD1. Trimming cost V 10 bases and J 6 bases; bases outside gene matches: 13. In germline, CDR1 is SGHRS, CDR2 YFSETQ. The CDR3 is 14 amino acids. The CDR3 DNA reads TGCGCCTGCGCCGAGACAGGGTGGGAAAACACCATATATTTT. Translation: CACAETGWENTIYF.

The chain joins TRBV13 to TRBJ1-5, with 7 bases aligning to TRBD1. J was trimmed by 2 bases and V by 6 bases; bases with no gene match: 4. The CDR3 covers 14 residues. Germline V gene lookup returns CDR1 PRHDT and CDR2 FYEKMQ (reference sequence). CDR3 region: CASSLTGGNQPQHF. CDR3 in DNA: TGTGCCAGCAGTCTTACAGGGGGCAATCAGCCCCAGCATTTT. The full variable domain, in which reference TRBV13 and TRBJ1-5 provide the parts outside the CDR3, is AAGVIQSPRHLIKEKRETATLKCYPIPRHDTVYWYQQGPGQDPQFLISFYEKMQSDKGSIPDRFSAQQFSDYHSELNMSSLELGDSALYFCASSLTGGNQPQHFGDGTRLSIL.

CDR3 sequence: CASSGDRGNYGYTF. The CDR3 DNA sequence: TGTGCCAGCAGCGGGGACAGGGGAAACTATGGCTACACCTTC. The gene calls are TRBV5-6 and TRBJ1-2, with 10 bases that match TRBD1. The ends lost 4 bases at V and 2 bases at J; junction bases unmatched: 2. CDR3 length: 14 residues. Germline V gives CDR1 SGHDT, CDR2 YYEEEE.

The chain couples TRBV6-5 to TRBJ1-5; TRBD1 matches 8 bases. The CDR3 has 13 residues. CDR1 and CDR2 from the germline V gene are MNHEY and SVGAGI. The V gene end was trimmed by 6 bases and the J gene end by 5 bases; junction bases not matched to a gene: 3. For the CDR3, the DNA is TGTGCCAGCAGCGAGACAGGGGATCAGCCCCAGCATTTT. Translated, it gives CASSETGDQPQHF.

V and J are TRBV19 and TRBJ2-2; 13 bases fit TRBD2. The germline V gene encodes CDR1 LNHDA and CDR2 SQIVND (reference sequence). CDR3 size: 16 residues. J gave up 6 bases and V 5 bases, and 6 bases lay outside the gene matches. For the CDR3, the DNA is TGTGCCAGTAGTCTGACTAGCGGGGGGAATTCCGGGGAGCTGTTTTTT. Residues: CASSLTSGGNSGELFF.

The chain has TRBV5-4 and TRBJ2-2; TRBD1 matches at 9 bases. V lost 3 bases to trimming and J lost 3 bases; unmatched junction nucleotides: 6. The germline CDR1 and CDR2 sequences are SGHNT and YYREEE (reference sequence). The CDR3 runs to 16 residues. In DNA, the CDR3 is TGTGCCAGCAGCTCCGCCGGGACAGGGTACACCGGGGAGCTGTTTTTT. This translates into CASSSAGTGYTGELFF.